This T cell receptor (beta chain) originates from a study of OX40 agonist ivuxolimab in advanced cancers. Study-level background: Patients got intravenous ivuxolimab at 0.01 to 10 mg/kg every 2 weeks. Findings of the study overall: Certain nonresponders additionally had low normalized T-cell clonal expansion. Clonal expansion from baseline to week 6 occurred in both CD4+ and CD8+ T cells.

In regard to this clone: What it recognizes is unknown.

Clones were sequenced by immunoSEQ multiplex PCR, and TCRdb holds only the in-frame ones, with some missing. This sample has some 16,000 clones, with approximately 86% found just once. The TCR originated in an adult with an advanced solid tumor such as melanoma, head and neck, liver or kidney cancer. The material sequenced was CD4+ or CD8+ T cells sorted from blood, taken in a trial of the OX40 agonist ivuxolimab.

CDR3 in DNA: TGTGCCATCAGTGAGAGAGCGAAGAGCTCCTACGAGCAGTACTTC. Translating it yields CAISERAKSSYEQYF. V and J are TRBV10-3 and TRBJ2-7, with D uncertain. The germline gives CDR1 ENHRY, CDR2 SYGVKD. This CDR3 is 15 amino acids long. Trimming removed 2 bases from V and 0 bases from J, with 11 bases in between.